This entry describes one T cell receptor beta chain. Its antigen remains unknown. Profiling relied on immunoSEQ multiplex PCR, and the TCRdb table lists in-frame clones only, not all of them. The sample holds 130,000 or so clones; roughly 84% are singletons and the top ten take 2.1%. The record originates from a study of cytomegalovirus exposure and HLA in healthy donors. Study outcomes and limitations: Associated with cytomegalovirus, according to the listing, were 150 to 200 TCR beta chains. Reports showed the classifier diagnosing cytomegalovirus status with high specificity and sensitivity.

In germline, CDR1 is MNHNS, CDR2 SASEGT. V gave up 6 bases and J gave up 5 bases; unmatched junction bases: 8. The CDR3 contains 15 residues. This receptor was obtained from a woman aged 30 to 39 in good health and CMV-seronegative. This chain links TRBV6-1 with TRBJ1-2; TRBD1 matches 11 bases. Sequencing used PBMCs. CDR3 protein: CASRPGTGGLYGYTF. The CDR3 bases are TGTGCCAGCAGACCCGGGACAGGGGGTTTGTATGGCTACACCTTC.